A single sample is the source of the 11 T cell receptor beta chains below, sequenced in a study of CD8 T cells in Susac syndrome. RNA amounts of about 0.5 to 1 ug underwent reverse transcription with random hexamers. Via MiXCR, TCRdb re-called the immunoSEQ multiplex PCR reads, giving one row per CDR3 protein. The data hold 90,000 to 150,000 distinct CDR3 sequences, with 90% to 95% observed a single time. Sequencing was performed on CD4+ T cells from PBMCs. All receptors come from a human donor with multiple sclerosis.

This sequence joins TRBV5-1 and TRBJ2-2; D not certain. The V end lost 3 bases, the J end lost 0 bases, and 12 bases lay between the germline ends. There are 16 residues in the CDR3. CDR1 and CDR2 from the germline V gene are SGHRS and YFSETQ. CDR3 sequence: CASSWNGGPNTGELFF. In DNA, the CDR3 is TGCGCCAGCAGCTGGAACGGCGGCCCGAACACCGGGGAGCTGTTTTTT.

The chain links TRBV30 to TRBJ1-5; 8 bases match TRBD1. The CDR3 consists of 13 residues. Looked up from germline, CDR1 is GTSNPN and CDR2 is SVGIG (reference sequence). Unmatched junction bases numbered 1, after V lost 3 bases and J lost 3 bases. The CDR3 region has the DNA TGTGCCTGGAGGACAGGGGACAATCAGCCCCAGCATTTT. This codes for CAWRTGDNQPQHF.

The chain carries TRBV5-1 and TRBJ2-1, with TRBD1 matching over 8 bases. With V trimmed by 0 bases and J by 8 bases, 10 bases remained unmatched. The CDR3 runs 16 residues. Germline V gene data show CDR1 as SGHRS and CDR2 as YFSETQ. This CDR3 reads CASSLVFGRGPDEQFF. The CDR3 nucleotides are TGCGCCAGCAGCTTGGTTTTCGGCAGGGGGCCGGATGAGCAGTTCTTC.

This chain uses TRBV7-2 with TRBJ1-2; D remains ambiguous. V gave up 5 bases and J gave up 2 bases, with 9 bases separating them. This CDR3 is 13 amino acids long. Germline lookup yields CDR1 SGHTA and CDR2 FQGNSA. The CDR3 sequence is CASSPTMNYGYTF. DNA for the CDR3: TGTGCCAGCAGCCCGACGATGAACTATGGCTACACCTTC.

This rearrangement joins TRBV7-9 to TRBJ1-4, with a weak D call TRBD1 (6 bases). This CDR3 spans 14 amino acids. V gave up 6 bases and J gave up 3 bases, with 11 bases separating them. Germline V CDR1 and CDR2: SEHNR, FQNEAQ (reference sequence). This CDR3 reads CASRPTGSNEKLFF. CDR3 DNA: TGTGCCAGCAGGCCGACAGGATCTAATGAAAAACTGTTTTTT. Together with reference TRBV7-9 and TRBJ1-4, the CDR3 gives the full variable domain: DTGVSQNPRHKITKRGQNVTFRCDPISEHNRLYWYRQTLGQGPEFLTYFQNEAQLEKSRLLSDRFSAERPKGSFSTLEIQRTEQGDSAMYLCASRPTGSNEKLFFGSGTQLSVL.

In DNA, the CDR3 is TGCAGCGTTGGAGGGACCGAAAAACTGTTTTTT. This translates into CSVGGTEKLFF. V is TRBV29-1 and J is TRBJ1-4, with a tentative D call TRBD1 (5 bases). Per the germline V gene, CDR1 is SQVTM and CDR2 is ANQGSEA. CDR3 size: 11 residues. V was pared by 4 bases and J by 8 bases, with 8 bases between.

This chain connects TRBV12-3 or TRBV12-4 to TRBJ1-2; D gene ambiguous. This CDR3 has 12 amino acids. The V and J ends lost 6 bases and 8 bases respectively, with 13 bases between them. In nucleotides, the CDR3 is TGTGCCAGCAGCCGGGGAGAGTCGGGCTACACCTTC. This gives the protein CASSRGESGYTF.

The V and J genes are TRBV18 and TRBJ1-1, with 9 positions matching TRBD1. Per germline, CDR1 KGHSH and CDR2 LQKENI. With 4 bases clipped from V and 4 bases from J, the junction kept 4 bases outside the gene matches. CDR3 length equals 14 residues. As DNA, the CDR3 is TGTGCCAGCTCACGAACAGGGGGCGGCACTGAAGCTTTCTTT. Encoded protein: CASSRTGGGTEAFF.

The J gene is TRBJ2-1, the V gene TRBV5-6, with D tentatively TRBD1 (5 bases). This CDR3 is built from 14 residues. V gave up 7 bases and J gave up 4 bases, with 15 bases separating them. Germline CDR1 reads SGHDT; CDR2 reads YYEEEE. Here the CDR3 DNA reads TGTGCCAGCCGCCGACAGCCCCAATACAATGAGCAGTTCTTC. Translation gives CASRRQPQYNEQFF.

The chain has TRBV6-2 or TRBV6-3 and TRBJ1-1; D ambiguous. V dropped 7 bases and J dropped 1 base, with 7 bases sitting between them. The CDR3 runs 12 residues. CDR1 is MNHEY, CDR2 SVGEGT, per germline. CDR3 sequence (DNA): TGTGCCAGCAAAGGCGGGAACACTGAAGCTTTCTTT. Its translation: CASKGGNTEAFF.

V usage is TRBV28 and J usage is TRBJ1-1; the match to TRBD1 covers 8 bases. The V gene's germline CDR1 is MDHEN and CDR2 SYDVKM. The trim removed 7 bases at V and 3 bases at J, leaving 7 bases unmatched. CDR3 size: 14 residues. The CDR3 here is CASTSPGGYTEAFF. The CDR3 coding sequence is TGTGCCAGCACCTCACCAGGGGGCTACACTGAAGCTTTCTTT.